Described below is a single T cell receptor beta chain sequence and its context. Antigen unknown. This record belongs to a study of T cell responses to AZD1222 COVID-19 vaccine. Study-level background: Whether given at about 4 or about 12 weeks, second doses were pooled.

V lost 1 base and J 8 bases, leaving 13 bases between the germline ends. Germline-derived CDR1 and CDR2 are SGHRS and YFSETQ. This CDR3 region has 14 residues. The method was immunoSEQ multiplex PCR; TCRdb's version includes in-frame clones alone and lacks a portion of them. The table records roughly 99,000 clones, more than 70% of them present only once. Notes on the study in general: The sample set comprised mostly white British donors with more females, and clonal diversity was possibly underestimated.

This sample comprised peripheral blood, obtained on day 0 of AZD1222 vaccination. The V gene is TRBV5-1, the J gene TRBJ2-1; TRBD1 is a possible D gene (5 bases). The TCR sequence derives from an adult in good health. CDR3 DNA: TGCGCCAGCAGCTTGCGGAGTAGCAGGGATGAGCAGTTCTTC. As protein: CASSLRSSRDEQFF.